A single sample is the source of the 19 T cell receptor beta chains below, sequenced in a study of regulatory T cells in long-lasting Graves disease (dated by TCRdb to 2020 to 2022). The time point label, read with the paper, signifies: persistent/refractory GD, antithyroid drugs over 5 years with positive TRAb. RNA was extracted from PBMCs in TRIzol for both TCR sequencing and RNA sequencing. The method was multiplex PCR. Reads for this sample came from an Illumina HiSeq 4000. TCR beta libraries were built with iRepertoire HTBI primers and Arm-PCR amplification of CDR3 regions. The public sequencing data were trimmed at Q25 with fastp and processed into clonotypes with MiXCR by TCRdb, which kept only in-frame beta chains. Merged by CDR3 protein, the rows form single entries marked with the most common genes and DNA. This sample gives roughly 400,000 distinct CDR3 sequences in total; around 20% of them show up just once. Roughly 20% of the sample is in the top ten clones.

Sequenced here: peripheral blood mononuclear cells (PBMCs), sampled when the disease was refractory, from a patient treated with antithyroid drugs. Every receptor here comes from a female donor with Graves disease.

This clonotype has at least ten counts. This sequence joins TRBV2 and TRBJ2-7; TRBD1 agrees at 7 bases. Trimming at V came to 4 bases and at J to 0 bases, leaving 6 bases not matched to a gene. Germline assignment: CDR1 SNHLY and CDR2 FYNNEI. The CDR3 totals 15 residues. The CDR3 DNA is TGTGCCAGCAGTGGGGACAGTTTCAGCTCCTACGAGCAGTACTTC. Residues: CASSGDSFSSYEQYF.

This clonotype has ten or more counts. This chain joins TRBV6-1 and TRBJ2-7; 8 bases map to TRBD1. The V and J ends lost 7 bases and 2 bases, in that order; junction bases with no gene match: 10. CDR1 is MNHNS and CDR2 is SASEGT in the germline V gene. CDR3 length equals 15 residues. The CDR3 loop is CASISPGQVPYEQYF. The CDR3 coding sequence is TGTGCCAGCATCAGCCCGGGACAGGTCCCCTACGAGCAGTACTTC.

This clonotype was seen once. The rearrangement uses TRBV3-1 and TRBJ2-2; 7 positions match TRBD2. This CDR3 comprises 18 residues. Germline V lookup: CDR1 LGHDT, CDR2 YNNKEL (reference sequence). V dropped 4 bases and J dropped 1; count of bases not matched to a gene: 12. CDR3 DNA sequence: TGTGCCAGCAGCCGAAAACCACCGGGACTACAGAACACCGGGGAGCTGTTTTTT. It yields the protein CASSRKPPGLQNTGELFF. Full variable domain (missing parts from reference TRBV3-1 and TRBJ2-2): DTAVSQTPKYLVTQMGNDKSIKCEQNLGHDTMYWYKQDSKKFLKIMFSYNNKELIINETVPNRFSPKSPDKAHLNLHINSLELGDSAVYFCASSRKPPGLQNTGELFFGEGSRLTVL.

This CDR3 is CASNSEQGAPEAFF. The DNA of the CDR3 is TGTGCCAGCAACTCGGAGCAGGGGGCCCCTGAAGCTTTCTTT. V and J are TRBV7-2 and TRBJ1-1; 8 bases fit TRBD1. CDR1 is SGHTA, CDR2 FQGNSA, per germline. V dropped 7 bases and J dropped 6; count of bases not matched to a gene: 10. This CDR3 comprises 14 residues.

This clonotype was observed many times. The chain carries TRBV14 and TRBJ1-4; D unclear. The CDR3 sequence is 12 residues long. The germline gives CDR1 SGHDN, CDR2 FVKESK. V was cut by 4 bases and J by 10 bases, with 10 bases left in between. CDR3 sequence: CASSPRIGKLFF. The CDR3 DNA reads TGTGCCAGCAGCCCCCGGATTGGAAAACTGTTTTTT.

This clonotype was seen ten or more times. The V and J genes are TRBV10-2 and TRBJ1-1; D remains ambiguous. Trimming removed 6 bases from V and 0 bases from J, with 5 bases in between. Looked up from germline, CDR1 is WSHSY and CDR2 is SAAADI. The CDR3 runs 12 residues. The CDR3 spells CASRRMNTEAFF. CDR3 nucleotide sequence: TGCGCCAGCAGGAGAATGAACACTGAAGCTTTCTTT.

This clonotype was recorded many times. This sequence joins TRBV7-3 and TRBJ1-1; maybe TRBD1 (6 bases). V lost 5 bases, J lost 5 bases, and 12 bases lay in between. This CDR3 has 13 amino acids. The germline V gene has CDR1 SGHTA and CDR2 FQGTGA. The CDR3 sequence is CASSEQGRTEAFF. The CDR3 nucleotides are TGTGCCAGCAGCGAACAGGGCAGGACTGAAGCTTTCTTT.

As regards this clonotype: Possible read error: a much larger clone is one base away. The chain couples TRBV12-5 to TRBJ2-7; 7 nucleotides match TRBD2. Germline trimming cut 6 bases from V and 3 bases from J; bases unmatched to any gene: 11. The CDR3 spans 15 residues. Germline assignment: CDR1 LGHNT and CDR2 FRNRAP. In DNA, the CDR3 is TGTGCTAGTGGGAACCGAACTAGCGTCGGCTACGAGCAGTACTTC. Its translation is CASGNRTSVGYEQYF. Variable domain in full (rest from reference TRBV12-5 and TRBJ2-7): DARVTQTPRHKVTEMGQEVTMRCQPILGHNTVFWYRQTMMQGLELLAYFRNRAPLDDSGMPKDRFSAEMPDATLATLKIQPSEPRDSAVYFCASGNRTSVGYEQYFGPGTRLTVT.

This chain uses TRBV2 with TRBJ2-3, with 12 bases identical to TRBD2. The CDR3 has 24 amino acids. The trim removed 4 bases at V and 0 bases at J, leaving 26 bases unmatched. Germline V lookup: CDR1 SNHLY, CDR2 FYNNEI. This CDR3 reads CASSARLQGLSGTSGRSSTDTQYF. The DNA of the CDR3 is TGTGCCAGCAGTGCGCGGCTACAGGGTCTATCGGGAACTAGCGGGAGGAGTAGCACAGATACGCAGTATTTT. Full variable domain (outside the CDR3, taken from reference TRBV2 and TRBJ2-3): EPEVTQTPSHQVTQMGQEVILRCVPISNHLYFYWYRQILGQKVEFLVSFYNNEISEKSEIFDDQFSVERPDGSNFTLKIRSTKLEDSAMYFCASSARLQGLSGTSGRSSTDTQYFGPGTRLTVL.

This clonotype was seen at least ten times. The V and J genes are TRBV28 and TRBJ2-7, with TRBD1 identical over 8 bases. Germline lookup yields CDR1 MDHEN and CDR2 SYDVKM. V gave up 5 bases and J gave up 1 base; unmatched junction bases: 7. The CDR3 is made up of 15 amino acids. The DNA for the CDR3 is TGTGCCAGCAGTCCTTTGACAGGGGCTTCCTACGAGCAGTACTTC. This encodes CASSPLTGASYEQYF.

The gene calls are TRBV3-1 and TRBJ2-1; D possibly matches TRBD1 or TRBD2 (5 bases each). Germline V gives CDR1 LGHDT, CDR2 YNNKEL (reference sequence). This CDR3 is built from 13 residues. The V end was cut by 0 bases, the J end by 9 bases, with 9 bases between. CDR3 nucleotides: TGTGCCAGCAGCCAAGATCTGAGGGGTGAGCAGTTCTTC. Its protein is CASSQDLRGEQFF.

This clonotype has ten or more counts. The gene calls are TRBV13 and TRBJ2-5; possible D gene TRBD2, 5 bases. Germline lookup yields CDR1 PRHDT and CDR2 FYEKMQ (reference sequence). V was trimmed by 1 base and J by 5 bases, leaving 11 bases between them. The CDR3 length is 14 residues. In DNA, the CDR3 is TGTGCCAGCAGCTTAGTTTCGGGGATGGAGACCCAGTACTTC. This codes for CASSLVSGMETQYF.

The chain employs TRBV2 and TRBJ2-7; 8 positions match TRBD1. Trimming removed 3 bases from V and 7 bases from J; junction bases left unmatched: 11. CDR3 length equals 15 residues. Germline-derived CDR1 and CDR2 are SNHLY and FYNNEI. Here the CDR3 reads CASSDGGTGGWEQYF. As DNA, the CDR3 is TGTGCCAGCAGTGACGGAGGGACAGGAGGATGGGAGCAGTACTTC.

This clonotype was found many times. The chain couples TRBV29-1 to TRBJ2-7; D perhaps matches TRBD1 (6 bases). The CDR3 extends over 15 amino acids. The V and J ends lost 1 base and 2 bases respectively, with 15 bases between them. Germline CDR1 is SQVTM and CDR2 is ANQGSEA. The CDR3: CSVEVSGTTAYEQYF. DNA for the CDR3: TGCAGCGTTGAAGTTTCAGGGACAACGGCCTACGAGCAGTACTTC.

This clonotype appeared many times. The genes are TRBV18 and TRBJ2-5; D remains unclear. Trimming took off 3 bases at V and 5 bases at J, with 16 bases between the two ends. The CDR3 loop spans 15 amino acids. From germline, CDR1 is KGHSH and CDR2 LQKENI. CDR3 in DNA: TGTGCCAGCTCACCTGGAGCGCCTAAAGTTGAGACCCAGTACTTC. Translating gives CASSPGAPKVETQYF.

This clonotype occurred many times. The rearrangement joins TRBV12-5 to TRBJ1-1; weak D call: TRBD1 (6 bases). Trimming took 3 bases from V and 1 from J, leaving 12 bases between them. The CDR3 is 15 residues long. Germline lookup yields CDR1 LGHNT and CDR2 FRNRAP. This CDR3 reads CASGFSTGWNTEAFF. The CDR3 DNA reads as TGTGCTAGTGGTTTCTCGACAGGTTGGAACACTGAAGCTTTCTTT.

This clonotype was detected only a few times. The genes are TRBV5-8 and TRBJ2-7; the D is unclear. The CDR3 has 13 amino acids. Germline assignment: CDR1 SGHTS and CDR2 YDEGEE. V dropped 4 bases and J dropped 3 bases, with 11 bases sitting between them. The CDR3 protein is CASSRTALYEQYF. The CDR3 DNA sequence: TGTGCCAGCAGCCGCACTGCCCTCTACGAGCAGTACTTC.

This clonotype was seen ten or more times. The chain joins TRBV11-2 to TRBJ1-2; D is perhaps TRBD1 (5 bases). The CDR3 extends over 20 amino acids. Trimming shortened V by 1 base and J by 0 bases, and 24 bases separated the two germline ends. The germline V gene encodes CDR1 SGHAT and CDR2 FQNNGV. The CDR3 coding sequence is TGTGCCAGCAGCTTAGGACTAATGCTCGAAAGGGGTAAAGCTAACTATGGCTACACCTTC. This sequence encodes CASSLGLMLERGKANYGYTF.

V is TRBV7-9 and J is TRBJ2-1; tentative D call: TRBD2 (6 bases). V lost 6 bases and J 6 bases, leaving 21 bases between the germline ends. This CDR3 is 16 amino acids long. CDR1 SEHNR and CDR2 FQNEAQ come from the germline V gene (reference sequence). As DNA, the CDR3 is TGTGCCAGCAGGTCCCTGGAGCGCGGGGAGTCCAATGAGCAGTTCTTC. It codes for CASRSLERGESNEQFF.